This TCR beta chain was obtained from a study of T cells in Graves' hyperthyroidism and ophthalmopathy (dated by TCRdb to about 2019). At the level of the whole study: Peripheral blood samples were taken at initial diagnosis, before any treatment was given. To identify distinguishing TCR V-J signatures, a discovery cohort of about a hundred patients was used, comprising 43 with Graves' ophthalmopathy and around 57 with stable Graves' hyperthyroidism. Whether ophthalmopathy could be predicted prospectively was tested in an independent validation cohort made up of fewer than 20 hyperthyroidism patients plus 17 patients who later progressed to ophthalmopathy. The roughly 99 discovery patients were divided at random into training and test sets in a 7:3 ratio. In addition, the study compared T-cell repertoires in thyroid tissue and in blood from six Graves' hyperthyroidism patients. After blood sampling, hyperthyroidism patients were treated with methimazole at a starting dose of 30 mg daily, and ophthalmopathy patients were treated with high-dose intravenous methylprednisolone. The paper reports TCR Vbeta CDR3 sequencing of some 140 peripheral blood samples: under 45 ophthalmopathy, under 80 hyperthyroidism and around 17 progressor patients.

What the work shows at the level of the full study, not this receptor alone: In validation, progression to ophthalmopathy was predicted by the model with around 70% sensitivity and 72.22% specificity, a median of around 6.5 months before onset. Sample size was not statistically predetermined, and investigators were not blinded to group allocation. Blood samples also contained most of the expanded thyroid clonotypes (frequency above 0.001), which suggests that blood repertoires may reflect thyroid immune responses. A 13 V-J signature model separated ophthalmopathy from stable hyperthyroidism, with just over 85% sensitivity and 81% to 83% specificity in cross-validation and 80%/75% in testing.

Stable Graves' hyperthyroidism was defined as the absence of progression to ophthalmopathy over 18 months of follow-up. The hyperthyroidism patients were between 18 and 65 years old and newly diagnosed, with a disease duration of less than 2 months. The study excluded patients with uncontrolled infections, other autoimmune diseases, pregnancy or lactation. Diagnoses were established on the basis of clinical symptoms, serum thyroxine and TRAb, thyroid ultrasound, and orbital computed tomography. PBMCs were separated from roughly 9.6 ml of fresh peripheral blood using Ficoll-Paque density gradient centrifugation. Trizol reagent was used to extract total RNA, and RNA quality was then checked on an Agilent 2100 Bioanalyzer. Amplification of TCR beta CDR3 regions was carried out from RNA transcripts. For the first round of RT-PCR on the TCR CDR3, the HTBI primer set was used together with the Qiagen OneStep RT-PCR kit. The libraries were constructed in a second round of multiplex PCR and then size-selected and purified. The libraries were sequenced on an Illumina HiSeq2000 using paired-end 100 bp reads. For the original study's pipeline: SOAPnuke was used to process the raw data, with reads discarded if the reads contained adapters or uncalled bases, had a mean Phred below 15, or lacked an exact constant-primer or identifier match. High-quality paired reads were merged using COPE v1.2.5, and each unique nucleotide sequence was defined as a clonotype. Clonotypes were aligned to IMGT TRBV, TRBD and TRBJ reference segments using MiTCR v1.1. The analysis included only V-J combinations with a frequency above 0.0001, which together covered around 99% of the repertoires. A TCS score was defined as the ratio between F50 (clonal expansion) and ExV (chaos), using BLOSUM62-based TCRdist between CDR3 peptides within each V-J. Welch's t-statistics and random forest reduced fewer than 600 V-J features to 13, which were used in a naive Bayes classifier (R e1071). The Morisita-Horn index was used to measure how similar the thyroid and blood repertoires were. TCRdb trimmed public reads at Q25 via fastp, called clones via MiXCR and kept in-frame beta chains. Every entry covers one CDR3 protein and lists the most common genes and DNA from its rows. TCRdb, not the authors, supplied the V and J calls. The sample yields nearly 750,000 distinct CDR3 sequences; around a third were counted once. The ten largest clones represent around a third of the sample.

Points on this clonotype: Its antigen remains unidentified. Base qualities were left out, and no much larger clone turns up one base away.

The TCR comes from a woman between 40 and 55 years old with Graves' hyperthyroidism. Sequencing was carried out using blood.

At the DNA level, the sequence is TGTGCCAGCAGCCGTAACAGGGTCCCCTACGAGCAGTACTTC. It specifies CASSRNRVPYEQYF. The V and J genes are TRBV7-2 and TRBJ2-7; tentative D gene TRBD1, with 6 bases matching. From a lookup of the germline V gene, CDR1 and CDR2 are SGHTA and FQGNSA. The CDR3 holds 14 amino acids from the cysteine to the phenylalanine. CDR3 DNA is the only sequence kept; it has 42 bases, read in frame from the first base. V drops 5 bases and J drops 2 bases, leaving 13 bases in between. Here the CDR3 is joined to the reference TRBV7-2 and TRBJ2-7 genes, and the full variable domain is: GAGVSQSPSNKVTEKGKDVELRCDPISGHTALYWYRQSLGQGLEFLIYFQGNSAPDKSGLPSDRFSAERTGGSVSTLTIQRTQQEDSAVYLCASSRNRVPYEQYFGPGTRLTVT.